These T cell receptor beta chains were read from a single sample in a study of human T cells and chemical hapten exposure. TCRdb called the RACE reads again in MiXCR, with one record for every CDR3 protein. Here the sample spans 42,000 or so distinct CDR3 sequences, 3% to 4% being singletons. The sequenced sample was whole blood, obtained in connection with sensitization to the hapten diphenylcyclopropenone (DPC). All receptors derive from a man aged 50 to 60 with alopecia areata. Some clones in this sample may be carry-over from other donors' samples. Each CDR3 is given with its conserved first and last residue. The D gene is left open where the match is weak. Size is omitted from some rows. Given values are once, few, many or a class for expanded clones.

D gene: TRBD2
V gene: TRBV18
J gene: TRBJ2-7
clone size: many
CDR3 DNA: TGTGCCAGCTCGGGGACTAGCGGGGGAGCCTACGAGCAGTACTTC
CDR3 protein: CASSGTSGGAYEQYF

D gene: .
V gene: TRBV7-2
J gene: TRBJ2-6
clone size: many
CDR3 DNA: TGTGCCAGCAGCTTTATGACCTACTCTGGGGCCAACGTCCTGACTTTC
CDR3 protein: CASSFMTYSGANVLTF

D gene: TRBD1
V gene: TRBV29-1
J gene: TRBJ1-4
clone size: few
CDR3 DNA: TGCAGCGTTACCCTCGGACAGGGTAATGAAAAACTGTTTTTT
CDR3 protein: CSVTLGQGNEKLFF

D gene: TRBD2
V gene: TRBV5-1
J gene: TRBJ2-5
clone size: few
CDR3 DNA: TGCGCCAGCAGCCCCTGGACTAGCGGCGGCCAAGAGACCCAGTACTTC
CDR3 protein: CASSPWTSGGQETQYF

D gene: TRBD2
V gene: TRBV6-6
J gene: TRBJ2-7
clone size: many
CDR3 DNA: TGTGCCAGCAGTTACGAGTGGCGGGAGACGAGCGAGCAGTACTTC
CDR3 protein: CASSYEWRETSEQYF

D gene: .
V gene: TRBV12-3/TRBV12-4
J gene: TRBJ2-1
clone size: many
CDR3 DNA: TGTGCCAGCAGTCTGCAGGGGGGGGTAGGTGAGCAGTTCTTC
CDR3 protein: CASSLQGGVGEQFF

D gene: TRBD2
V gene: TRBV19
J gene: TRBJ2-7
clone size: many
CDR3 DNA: TGTGCCAGTAGTAAGACTAGCGGTGCCTCCTACGAGCAGTACTTC
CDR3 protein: CASSKTSGASYEQYF

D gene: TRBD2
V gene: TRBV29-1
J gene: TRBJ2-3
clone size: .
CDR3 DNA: TGCAGCCTCTTAAGGCCGGGAGCGGGGTCAGATACGCAGTATTTT
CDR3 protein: CSLLRPGAGSDTQYF

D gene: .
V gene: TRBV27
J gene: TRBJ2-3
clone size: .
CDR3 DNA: TGTGCCAGCAGTTTATCTACGGGAGTGGGAGATACGCAGTATTTT
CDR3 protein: CASSLSTGVGDTQYF

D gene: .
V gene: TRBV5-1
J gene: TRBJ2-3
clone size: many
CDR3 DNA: TGCGCCAGCAGCTTTACTGCAGGAACCACAGATACGCAGTATTTT
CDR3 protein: CASSFTAGTTDTQYF

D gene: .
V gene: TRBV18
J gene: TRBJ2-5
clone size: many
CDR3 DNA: TGTGCCAGCTCACCCGGGTTGGAGACCCAGTACTTC
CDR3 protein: CASSPGLETQYF

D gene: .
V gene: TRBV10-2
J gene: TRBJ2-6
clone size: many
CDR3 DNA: TGCGCCAGCTCAATAAGGGGCTCTGGGGCCAACGTCCTGACTTTC
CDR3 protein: CASSIRGSGANVLTF

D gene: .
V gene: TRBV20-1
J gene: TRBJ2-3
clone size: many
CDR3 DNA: TGCAGTGCGCCAAGCGGGCCCACAGATACGCAGTATTTT
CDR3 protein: CSAPSGPTDTQYF

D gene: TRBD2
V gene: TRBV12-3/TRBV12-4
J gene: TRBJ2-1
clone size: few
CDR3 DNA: TGTGCCAGCAGTTCGCTAGCGGGAGGGGGCAATGAGCAGTTCTTC
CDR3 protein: CASSSLAGGGNEQFF

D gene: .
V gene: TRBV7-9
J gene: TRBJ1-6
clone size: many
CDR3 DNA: TGTGCCAGCAGCCCCAGGGGAGGAAAGTCCTATAATTCACCCCTCCACTTT
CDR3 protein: CASSPRGGKSYNSPLHF

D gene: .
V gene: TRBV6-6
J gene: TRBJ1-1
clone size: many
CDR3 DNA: TGTGCCAGCAGCTGGGTGGAAACTGAAGCTTTCTTT
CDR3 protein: CASSWVETEAFF

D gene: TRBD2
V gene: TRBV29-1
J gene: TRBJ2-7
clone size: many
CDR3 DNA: TGCAGCGTTGTAAAAGCGGGAGGGAAACAACCCTACGAGCAGTACTTC
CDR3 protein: CSVVKAGGKQPYEQYF

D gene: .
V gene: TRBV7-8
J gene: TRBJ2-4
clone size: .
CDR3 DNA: TGTGCCAGCAGCCTGACAGATTTCGCCAAAAACATTCAGTACTTC
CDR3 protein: CASSLTDFAKNIQYF

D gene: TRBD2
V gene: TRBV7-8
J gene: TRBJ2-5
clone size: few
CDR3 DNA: TGTGCCAGCAGCCGGGGGGGCCCACATCTGAAGGAGACCCAGTACTTC
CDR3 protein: CASSRGGPHLKETQYF

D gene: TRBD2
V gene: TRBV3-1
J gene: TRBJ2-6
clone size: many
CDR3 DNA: TGTGCCAGCAGCCCTAGCGGGACTCAGGTCGTCCTGACTTTC
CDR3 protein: CASSPSGTQVVLTF

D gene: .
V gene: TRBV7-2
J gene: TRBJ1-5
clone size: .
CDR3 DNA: TGTGCCAGCAGCGCTCACGCAGGCCAGCCCCAGCATTTT
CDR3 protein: CASSAHAGQPQHF

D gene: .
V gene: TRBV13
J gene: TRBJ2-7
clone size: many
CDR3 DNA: TGTGCCAGCAGCTTAGCGGTTGCGGGAAACGAGCAGTACTTC
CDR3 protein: CASSLAVAGNEQYF

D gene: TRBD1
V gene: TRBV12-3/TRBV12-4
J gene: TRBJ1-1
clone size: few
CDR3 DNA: TGTGCCAGCAGTTTGGACGGCAGGGGGCTCACTGAAGCTTTCTTT
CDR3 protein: CASSLDGRGLTEAFF

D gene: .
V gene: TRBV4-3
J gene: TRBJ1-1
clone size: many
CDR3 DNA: TGCGCCAGCAGCAAAGGGGAGGGAGGCACTGAAGCTTTCTTT
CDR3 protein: CASSKGEGGTEAFF

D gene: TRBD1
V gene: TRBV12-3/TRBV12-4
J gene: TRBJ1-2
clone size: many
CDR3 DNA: TGTGCCAGCAGTTTAGGACAGGGGAGATATGGCTACACCTTC
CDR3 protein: CASSLGQGRYGYTF

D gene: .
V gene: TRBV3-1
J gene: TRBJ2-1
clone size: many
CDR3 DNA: TGTGCCAGCAGCCGTTTATTCCGTGGGTACAATGAGCAGTTCTTC
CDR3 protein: CASSRLFRGYNEQFF

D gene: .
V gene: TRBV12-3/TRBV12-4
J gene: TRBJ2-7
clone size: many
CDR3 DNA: TGTGCCAGCGTCGAGGAGGGTCTCCGCCTTATACGATTC
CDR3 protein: CASVEEGLRLIRF

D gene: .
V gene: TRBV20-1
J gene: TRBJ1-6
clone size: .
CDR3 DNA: TGCAGTGCTAGAGGGAACTCCTATAATTCACCCCTCCACTTT
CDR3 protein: CSARGNSYNSPLHF

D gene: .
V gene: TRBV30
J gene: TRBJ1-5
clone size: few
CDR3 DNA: TGTGCCTGGAGTCCGCGAATTAGCAATCAGCCCCAGCATTTT
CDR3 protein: CAWSPRISNQPQHF

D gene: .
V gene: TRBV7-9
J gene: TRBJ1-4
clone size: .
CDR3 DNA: TGTGCCAGCAGCTTTCCCAGACAAACTAATGAAAAACTGTTTTTT
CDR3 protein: CASSFPRQTNEKLFF

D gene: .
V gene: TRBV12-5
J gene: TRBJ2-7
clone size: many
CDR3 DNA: TGTGCTAGCGGAGGGTTCACCTACGAGCAGTACTTC
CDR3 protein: CASGGFTYEQYF

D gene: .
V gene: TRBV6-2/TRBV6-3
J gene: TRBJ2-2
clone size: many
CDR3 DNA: TGTGCCAGCAGTTTAGGGAACACCGGGGAGCTGTTTTTT
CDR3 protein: CASSLGNTGELFF

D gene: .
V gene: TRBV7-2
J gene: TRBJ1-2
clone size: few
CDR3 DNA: TGTGCCAGCAGCAGTAGTGGTACAGGGAGCTATGGCTACACCTTC
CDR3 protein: CASSSSGTGSYGYTF

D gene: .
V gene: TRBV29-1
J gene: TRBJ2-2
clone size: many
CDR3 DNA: TGCAGCGTTGGACCGGGACTCCAGAACACCGGGGAGCTGTTTTTT
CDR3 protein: CSVGPGLQNTGELFF

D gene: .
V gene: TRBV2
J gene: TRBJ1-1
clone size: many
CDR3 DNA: TGTGCCAGCAGGCAGGCGAACACTGAAGCTTTCTTT
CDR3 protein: CASRQANTEAFF

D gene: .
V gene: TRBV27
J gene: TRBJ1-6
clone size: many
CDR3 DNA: TGTGCCAGCAGTTTATCGGCGGGCCTCGCTAATTCACCCCTCCACTTT
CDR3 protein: CASSLSAGLANSPLHF

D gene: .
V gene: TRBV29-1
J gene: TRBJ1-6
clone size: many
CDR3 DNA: TGCAGCGTTCGGGACGGTAATTCACCCCTCCACTTT
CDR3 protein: CSVRDGNSPLHF

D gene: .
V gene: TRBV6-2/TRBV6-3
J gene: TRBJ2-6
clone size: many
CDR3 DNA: TGTGCCAGCAGTTCCTTGCACCACACTGGGGCCAACGTCCTGACTTTC
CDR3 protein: CASSSLHHTGANVLTF

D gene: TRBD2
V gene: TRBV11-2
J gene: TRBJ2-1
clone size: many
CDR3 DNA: TGTGCCAGCAGTATGAGCGGGATATCGAATGAGCAGTTCTTC
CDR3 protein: CASSMSGISNEQFF

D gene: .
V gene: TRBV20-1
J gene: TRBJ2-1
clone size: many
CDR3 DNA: TGCAGTGCCGACGGCCCCCGTGAGCAGTTCTTC
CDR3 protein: CSADGPREQFF